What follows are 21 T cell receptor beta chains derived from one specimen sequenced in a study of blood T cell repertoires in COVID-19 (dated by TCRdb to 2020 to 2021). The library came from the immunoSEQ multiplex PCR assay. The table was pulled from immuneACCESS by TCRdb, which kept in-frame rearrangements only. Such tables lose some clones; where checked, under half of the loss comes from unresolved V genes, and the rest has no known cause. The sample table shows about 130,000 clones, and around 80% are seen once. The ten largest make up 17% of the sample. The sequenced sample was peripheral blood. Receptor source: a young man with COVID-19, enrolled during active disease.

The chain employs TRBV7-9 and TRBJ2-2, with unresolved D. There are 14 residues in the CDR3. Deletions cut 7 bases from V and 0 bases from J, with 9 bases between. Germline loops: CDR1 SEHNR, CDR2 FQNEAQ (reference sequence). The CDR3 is CASTINANTGELFF. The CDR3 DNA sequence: TGTGCCAGCACCATTAATGCGAACACCGGGGAGCTGTTTTTT. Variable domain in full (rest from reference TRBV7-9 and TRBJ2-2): DTGVSQNPRHKITKRGQNVTFRCDPISEHNRLYWYRQTLGQGPEFLTYFQNEAQLEKSRLLSDRFSAERPKGSFSTLEIQRTEQGDSAMYLCASTINANTGELFFGEGSRLTVL.

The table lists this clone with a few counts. CDR3 in DNA: TGTGCCAGCAATAGAGTAGCGGGGGCCAGATTTAATGAGCAGTTCTTC. Its translation: CASNRVAGARFNEQFF. The J gene is TRBJ2-1, the V gene TRBV2, with 9 bases lining up with TRBD2. Germline lookup yields CDR1 SNHLY and CDR2 FYNNEI. The length of the CDR3 is 16 residues. V lost 7 bases to trimming and J lost 7 bases; unmatched junction nucleotides: 14.

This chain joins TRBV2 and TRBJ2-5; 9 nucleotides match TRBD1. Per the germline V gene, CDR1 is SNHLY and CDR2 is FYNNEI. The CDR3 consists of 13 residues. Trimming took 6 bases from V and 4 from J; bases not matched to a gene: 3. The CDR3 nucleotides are TGTGCCAGCAGAGAGACAGGGGGAGAGACCCAGTACTTC. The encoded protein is CASRETGGETQYF.

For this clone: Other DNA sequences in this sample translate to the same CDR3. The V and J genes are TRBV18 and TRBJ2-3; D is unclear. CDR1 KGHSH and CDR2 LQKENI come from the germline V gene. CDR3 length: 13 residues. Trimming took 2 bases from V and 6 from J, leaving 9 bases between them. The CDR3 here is CASSPSLEDTQYF. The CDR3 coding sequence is TGTGCCAGCTCACCAAGTCTCGAGGATACGCAGTATTTT.

This CDR3 is CASRSGGRGVRYEQYF. CDR3 nucleotides: TGTGCAAGTCGCTCCGGGGGCAGGGGGGTACGGTACGAGCAGTACTTC. The chain joins TRBV12-2 to TRBJ2-7; TRBD1 was called by the table and not checked on the DNA. TRBV12-2 is assigned pseudogene status. There are 16 residues in the CDR3.

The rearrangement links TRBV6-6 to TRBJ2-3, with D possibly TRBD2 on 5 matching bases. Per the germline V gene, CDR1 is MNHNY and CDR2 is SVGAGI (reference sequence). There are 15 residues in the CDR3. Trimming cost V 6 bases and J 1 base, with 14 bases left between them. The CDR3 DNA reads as TGTGCCAGCAGCGCCCTCGGGATAGGCACAGATACGCAGTATTTT. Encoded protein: CASSALGIGTDTQYF.

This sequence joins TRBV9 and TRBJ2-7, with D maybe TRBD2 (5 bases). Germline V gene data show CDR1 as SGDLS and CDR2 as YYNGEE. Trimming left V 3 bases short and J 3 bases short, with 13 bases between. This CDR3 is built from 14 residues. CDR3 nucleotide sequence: TGTGCCAGCAGCGGTGGTAGTGAGGGCTACGAGCAGTACTTC. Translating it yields CASSGGSEGYEQYF.

The CDR3 loop reads CASKGTGSRDEQFF. DNA for the CDR3: TGTGCCAGCAAAGGGACAGGCTCCCGGGATGAGCAGTTCTTC. The chain joins TRBV28 to TRBJ2-1, with 8 bases fitting TRBD1. The length of the CDR3 is 14 residues. V lost 7 bases and J lost 8; bases outside the gene matches: 10. The germline gives CDR1 MDHEN, CDR2 SYDVKM. The full variable domain, in which reference TRBV28 and TRBJ2-1 provide the parts outside the CDR3, is DVKVTQSSRYLVKRTGEKVFLECVQDMDHENMFWYRQDPGLGLRLIYFSYDVKMKEKGDIPEGYSVSREKKERFSLILESASTNQTSMYLCASKGTGSRDEQFFGPGTRLTVL.

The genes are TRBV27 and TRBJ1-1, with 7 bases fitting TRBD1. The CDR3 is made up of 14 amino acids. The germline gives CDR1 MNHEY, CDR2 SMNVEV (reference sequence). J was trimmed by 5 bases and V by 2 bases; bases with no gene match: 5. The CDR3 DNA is TGTGCCAGCAGTTTAATGGAGGGGGCAACTGAAGCTTTCTTT. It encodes CASSLMEGATEAFF.

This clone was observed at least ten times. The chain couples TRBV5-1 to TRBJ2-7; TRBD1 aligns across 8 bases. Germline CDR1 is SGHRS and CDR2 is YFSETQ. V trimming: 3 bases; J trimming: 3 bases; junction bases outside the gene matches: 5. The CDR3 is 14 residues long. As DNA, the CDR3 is TGCGCCAGCAGCTCAGGACAGGGCGGCTACGAGCAGTACTTC. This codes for CASSSGQGGYEQYF.

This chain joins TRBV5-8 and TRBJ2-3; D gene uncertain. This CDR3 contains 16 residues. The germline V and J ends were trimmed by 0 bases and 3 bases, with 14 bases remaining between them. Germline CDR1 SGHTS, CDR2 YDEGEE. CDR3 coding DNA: TGTGCCAGCAGCTTGGACCCCCTCGGAGATACAGATACGCAGTATTTT. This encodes CASSLDPLGDTDTQYF.

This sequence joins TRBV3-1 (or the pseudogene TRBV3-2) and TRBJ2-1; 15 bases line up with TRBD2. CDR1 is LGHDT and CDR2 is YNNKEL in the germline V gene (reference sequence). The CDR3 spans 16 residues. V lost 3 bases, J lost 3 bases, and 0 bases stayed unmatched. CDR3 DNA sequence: TGTGCCAGCAGCCAGGGACTAGCGGGGGGCTACAATGAGCAGTTCTTC. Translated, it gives CASSQGLAGGYNEQFF.

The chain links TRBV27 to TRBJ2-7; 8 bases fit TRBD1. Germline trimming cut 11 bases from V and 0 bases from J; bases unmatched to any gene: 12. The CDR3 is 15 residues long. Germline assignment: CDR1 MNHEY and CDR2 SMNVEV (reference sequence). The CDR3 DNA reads TGTGCCTGCGCTAAGGCAGGGGGCTACTCCTACGAGCAGTACTTC. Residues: CACAKAGGYSYEQYF.

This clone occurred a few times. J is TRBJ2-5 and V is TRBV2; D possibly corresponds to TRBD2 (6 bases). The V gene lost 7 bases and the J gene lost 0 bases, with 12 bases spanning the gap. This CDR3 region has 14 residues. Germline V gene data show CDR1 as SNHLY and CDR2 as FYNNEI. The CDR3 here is CASMRDRDQETQYF. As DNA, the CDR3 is TGTGCCAGCATGCGGGACCGAGACCAAGAGACCCAGTACTTC.

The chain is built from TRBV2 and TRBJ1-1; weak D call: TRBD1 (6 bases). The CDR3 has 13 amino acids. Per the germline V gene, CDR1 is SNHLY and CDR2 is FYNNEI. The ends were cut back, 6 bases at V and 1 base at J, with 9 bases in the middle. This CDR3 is CASRMDRNTEAFF. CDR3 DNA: TGTGCCAGCAGAATGGACAGGAACACTGAAGCTTTCTTT.

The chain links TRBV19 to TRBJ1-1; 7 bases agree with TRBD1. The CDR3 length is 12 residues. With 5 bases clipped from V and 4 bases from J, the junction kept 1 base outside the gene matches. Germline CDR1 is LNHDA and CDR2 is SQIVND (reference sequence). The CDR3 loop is CASSDRATEAFF. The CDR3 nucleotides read TGTGCCAGTAGTGACAGGGCCACTGAAGCTTTCTTT.

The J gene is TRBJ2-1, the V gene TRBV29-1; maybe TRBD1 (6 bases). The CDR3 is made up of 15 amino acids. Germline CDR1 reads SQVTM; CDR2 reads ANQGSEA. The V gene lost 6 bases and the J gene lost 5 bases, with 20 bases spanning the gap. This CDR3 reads CSVRTAGDPDNEQFF. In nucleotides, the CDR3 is TGCAGCGTGAGGACAGCCGGAGATCCCGACAATGAGCAGTTCTTC.

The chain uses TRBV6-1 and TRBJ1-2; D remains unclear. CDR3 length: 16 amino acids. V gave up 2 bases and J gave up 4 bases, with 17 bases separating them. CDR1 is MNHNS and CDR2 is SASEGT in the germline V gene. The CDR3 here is CASSEIRQAGSYGYTF. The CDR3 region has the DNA TGTGCCAGCAGTGAAATAAGGCAGGCCGGGAGCTATGGCTACACCTTC.

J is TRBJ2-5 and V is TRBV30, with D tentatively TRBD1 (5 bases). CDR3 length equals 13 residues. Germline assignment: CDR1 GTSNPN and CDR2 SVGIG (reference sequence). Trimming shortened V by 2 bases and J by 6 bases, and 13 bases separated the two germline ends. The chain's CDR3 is CAWSPQTVKTQYF. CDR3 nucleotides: TGTGCCTGGAGTCCCCAGACAGTAAAGACCCAGTACTTC.

CDR3: CASSQDPAGGSYNEQFF. CDR3 coding DNA: TGCGCCAGCAGCCAAGACCCCGCGGGGGGGTCCTACAATGAGCAGTTCTTC. V gene TRBV4-3 combines with J gene TRBJ2-1; 9 positions agree with TRBD2. V lost 0 bases to trimming and J lost 1 base; unmatched junction nucleotides: 4. This CDR3 contains 17 residues. Per germline, CDR1 LGHNA and CDR2 YSLEER.

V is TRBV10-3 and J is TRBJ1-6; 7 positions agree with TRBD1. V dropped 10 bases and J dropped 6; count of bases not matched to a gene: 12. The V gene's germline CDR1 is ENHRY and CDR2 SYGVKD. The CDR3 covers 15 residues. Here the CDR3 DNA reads TGTGCCACCCAGGGTAGTGACAGGGTTAATTCACCCCTCCACTTT. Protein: CATQGSDRVNSPLHF.